This is a list of T cell receptor beta chains from one sample in a study of blood T cell repertoires in COVID-19. Clones were read by immunoSEQ multiplex PCR, and TCRdb kept only the in-frame ones, dropping some. This table holds about 99,000 clones, 89% found once. The sample consisted of peripheral blood. The receptors shown here come from a woman older than 75 in a cohort sampled during active COVID-19. CDR3s include the opening cysteine and the closing phenylalanine or tryptophan. A D gene is named only where the DNA matches it firmly. Size tells how often a clone was seen (once, few, many) or the class of an expanded clone, and some rows leave it out.

D	length	size	J	V	DNA	CDR3
TRBD2	15	NA	TRBJ2-5	TRBV5-1	TGCGCCAGCAGCTCCTCCGGGACTAGCGCCGAGACCCAGTACTTC	CASSSSGTSAETQYF
TRBD2	13	NA	TRBJ2-5	TRBV5-6	TGTGCCAGCAGCTCTAGCGGGAAGGAGACCCAGTACTTC	CASSSSGKETQYF
NA	14	few	TRBJ1-5	TRBV28	TGTGCCAGCGTGGAGGGGCGGAGCAATCAGCCCCAGCATTTT	CASVEGRSNQPQHF
NA	16	NA	TRBJ1-3	TRBV3-1/TRBV3-2	TGTGCCAGCAGCCAAGGACAGGCGAACTCTGGAAACACCATATATTTT	CASSQGQANSGNTIYF
NA	13	NA	TRBJ2-5	TRBV18	TGTGCCAGCTCACCTACCCCCAGGGAGACCCAGTACTTC	CASSPTPRETQYF
TRBD2	15	NA	TRBJ2-7	TRBV5-5	TGTGCCAGCAGCGTAGTTAGCGGGGATCCCTACGAGCAGTACTTC	CASSVVSGDPYEQYF
NA	11	NA	TRBJ2-1	TRBV20-1	TGCAGTGCTAGCCGGGAGCGAGAGGGGTTCTTC	CSASREREGFF
NA	12	NA	TRBJ1-6	TRBV7-2	TGTGCCAGCAGCCCGGACATTGCGGCCCTCCACTTT	CASSPDIAALHF
NA	13	NA	TRBJ1-1	TRBV28	TGTGCCTCCCGAGCCCAGGGGAGAAGTGAAGCTTTCTTT	CASRAQGRSEAFF
NA	13	NA	TRBJ2-7	TRBV7-3	TGTGCCAGCAGTCGCGACAGGATCTACGAGCAGTACTTC	CASSRDRIYEQYF
NA	12	NA	TRBJ1-5	TRBV6-5	TGTGCCAGCAGTTACAGCAAGAGGGGGTTCCTTTTT	CASSYSKRGFLF
NA	12	NA	TRBJ2-2	TRBV3-1/TRBV3-2	TGTGCCAGCAGCCAAGCATCCCGGGAGCTGTTTTTT	CASSQASRELFF
TRBD1	15	NA	TRBJ2-5	TRBV2	TGTGCCAGCAGCCTTCCGGGACAGGGGGCAGAGACCCAGTACTTC	CASSLPGQGAETQYF
TRBD1	15	NA	TRBJ1-1	TRBV19	TGTGCCAGTAGTACCCAGGGACAGCAGAACACTGAAGCTTTCTTT	CASSTQGQQNTEAFF
NA	13	NA	TRBJ1-6	TRBV5-1	TGCGCCAGCAGCCAAGGGGAAAGTTCACCCCTCCACTTT	CASSQGESSPLHF
NA	17	NA	TRBJ2-3	TRBV21-1	TGTGCCAGCAGCACGTCCAGGCGACAGGGGATCACAGATACGCAGTATTTT	CASSTSRRQGITDTQYF
NA	13	large	TRBJ1-6	TRBV6-5	TGTGCCAGCTACAGCTCATATAATTCACCCCTCCACTTT	CASYSSYNSPLHF
TRBD1	14	NA	TRBJ2-7	TRBV13	TGTGCCAGCAGCTTAGGGGGACAGATATACGAGCAGTACTTC	CASSLGGQIYEQYF
NA	16	NA	TRBJ2-1	TRBV19	TGTGCCAGTAGTATCCTGGGACTCTCCGGGGGCAATGAGCAGTTCTTC	CASSILGLSGGNEQFF
TRBD1	16	NA	TRBJ2-5	TRBV10-1	TGCGCCAGCAGCTCCGGGACAGGTCTTTTTGAGGAGACCCAGTACTTC	CASSSGTGLFEETQYF
NA	17	NA	TRBJ1-5	TRBV24-1	TGTGCCACCAGTGATTCGCGACAGATCGGGAGCAATCAGCCCCAGCATTTT	CATSDSRQIGSNQPQHF
TRBD1	14	once	TRBJ1-6	TRBV28	TGTGCCTCCAAGGCGGGACAGCCTAATTCACCCCTCCACTTT	CASKAGQPNSPLHF
TRBD1	15	NA	TRBJ1-5	TRBV3-1/TRBV3-2	TGTGCCAGCAGCCAAGCGGACAGGGCAGGACAGCCCCAGCATTTT	CASSQADRAGQPQHF
TRBD1	14	NA	TRBJ1-6	TRBV7-3	TGTGCCAGCAGCGAACGGACAGGGGATTCACCCCTCCACTTT	CASSERTGDSPLHF
TRBD1	16	NA	TRBJ1-1	TRBV3-1/TRBV3-2	TGTGCCAGCAGCCAGGCCCCTACAGGGGGGAACACTGAAGCTTTCTTT	CASSQAPTGGNTEAFF
NA	14	NA	TRBJ2-1	TRBV6-5	TGTGCCAGCAGTCGGGGCGGGGACTACAATGAGCAGTTCTTC	CASSRGGDYNEQFF
NA	12	NA	TRBJ2-5	TRBV5-1	TGCGCCAGCAGCTTGCCTGCGGAGACCCAGTACTTC	CASSLPAETQYF
TRBD2	15	NA	TRBJ2-2	TRBV2	TGTGCCAGCAGTGGACTAGCGACGAACACCGGGGAGCTGTTTTTT	CASSGLATNTGELFF
NA	15	NA	TRBJ2-7	TRBV5-1	TGCGCCAGCAGCTTGGGGGGGAGGTTGGTGGACGAGCAGTACTTC	CASSLGGRLVDEQYF
TRBD1	13	NA	TRBJ2-7	TRBV29-1	TGCAGCGTTGCTATCAACAGGGGGCGCGAGCAGTACTTC	CSVAINRGREQYF
NA	17	NA	TRBJ2-1	TRBV12-2	TGTGCAAGTCGCTTAGCCATGTTTGGGAGGGCACCAAATGAGCAGTTCTTC	CASRLAMFGRAPNEQFF
TRBD1	17	NA	TRBJ2-1	TRBV27	TGTGCCAGCAGTTCCGAGACAGGGGGTTCCTCCTACAATGAGCAGTTCTTC	CASSSETGGSSYNEQFF
NA	18	NA	TRBJ2-3	TRBV15	TGTGCCACCAGCAGAGATCTATCTCGGGGTACCTTCACAGATACGCAGTATTTT	CATSRDLSRGTFTDTQYF
TRBD1	15	NA	TRBJ1-1	TRBV7-9	TGTGCCAGCAGCCCCCGGACAGGAATGAACACTGAAGCTTTCTTT	CASSPRTGMNTEAFF
TRBD2	17	once	TRBJ2-1	TRBV19	TGTGCCAGTAGTATGACGCCGGGACTAGCGGCCTACAATGAGCAGTTCTTC	CASSMTPGLAAYNEQFF
NA	14	NA	TRBJ1-3	TRBV20-1	TGCAGTGCTAGTGGGGGTGGGAGTGGAAACACCATATATTTT	CSASGGGSGNTIYF
TRBD1	15	few	TRBJ1-6	TRBV7-9	TGTGCCAGCACCCCCACCGGGACAGGACATTCACCCCTCCACTTT	CASTPTGTGHSPLHF
NA	11	NA	TRBJ2-5	TRBV11-3	TGTGCCAGCAGCCAAGACAGCACCCAGTACTTC	CASSQDSTQYF
NA	14	NA	TRBJ1-2	TRBV18	TGTGCCAGCTCACCCTCTAAGGGGCAGGGGAGCTACACCTTC	CASSPSKGQGSYTF
NA	13	once	TRBJ1-1	TRBV4-2	TGTGCCAGCAGCCGAGCCGGACTCGCTGAAGCTTTCTTT	CASSRAGLAEAFF
NA	13	NA	TRBJ2-7	TRBV5-1	TGCGCCAGCAGCTTGACAGGGTACTACGAGCAGTACTTC	CASSLTGYYEQYF
NA	13	NA	TRBJ1-1	TRBV6-5	TGTGCCAGCGCTTTGACTGAGAACACTGAAGCTTTCTTT	CASALTENTEAFF
TRBD2	14	NA	TRBJ2-7	TRBV4-2	TGTGCCAGCAGCCAAGGCGGGGGGCCCTACGAGCAGTACTTC	CASSQGGGPYEQYF
TRBD2	16	NA	TRBJ2-1	TRBV5-6	TGTGCCAGCAGCTGGGGTGGTAGCGGGGAGTACAATGAGCAGTTCTTC	CASSWGGSGEYNEQFF
NA	14	NA	TRBJ1-2	TRBV6-5	TGTGCCAGCAGTTACTCTGGGAGGGAACCTGGCTACACCTTC	CASSYSGREPGYTF
NA	16	NA	TRBJ2-1	TRBV24-1	TGTGCCACCAGTCATCCTCAAGGGAGCTCCTACAATGAGCAGTTCTTC	CATSHPQGSSYNEQFF
NA	13	NA	TRBJ2-7	TRBV12-3/TRBV12-4	TGTGCCAGCAGTTTAAGGGGCTTGGCCGAGCAGTACTTC	CASSLRGLAEQYF
NA	12	NA	TRBJ1-4	TRBV5-1	TGCGCCAGCACCTCGGAGGGGGAAAAACTGTTTTTT	CASTSEGEKLFF
NA	19	NA	TRBJ1-6	TRBV3-1/TRBV3-2	TGTGCCAGCAGCCAAGATCGGGGGTCCACTCTCCGGCGTAATTCACCCCTCCACTTT	CASSQDRGSTLRRNSPLHF
NA	15	NA	TRBJ1-3	TRBV4-1	TGCGCCAGCAGCCAAGCCGACAGCTCTGGAAACACCATATATTTT	CASSQADSSGNTIYF
TRBD2	16	NA	TRBJ2-1	TRBV4-2	TGTGCCAGCTGCTTGACTAGCGGAGTAGGCTACAATGAGCAGTTCTTC	CASCLTSGVGYNEQFF
NA	13	NA	TRBJ1-6	TRBV2	TGTGCCAGCAGTTTGCTAGCAAATTCACCCCTCCACTTT	CASSLLANSPLHF
TRBD1	13	NA	TRBJ2-1	TRBV6-5	TGTGCCAGCAAACTACAGGGGGCCCGGGAGCAGTTCTTC	CASKLQGAREQFF
NA	13	NA	TRBJ1-2	TRBV27	TGTGCCAGCAGTTCCACAGGGAGGGATGGCTACACCTTC	CASSSTGRDGYTF
NA	15	NA	TRBJ2-1	TRBV2	TGTGCCATCCGCGCTCTGGGAGGAGGCTACAATGAGCAGTTCTTC	CAIRALGGGYNEQFF
NA	15	NA	TRBJ2-7	TRBV6-5	TGTGCCAGCAGAGCCGTCTGGGACACCTCCTACGAGCAGTACTTC	CASRAVWDTSYEQYF
NA	16	NA	TRBJ1-3	TRBV7-9	TGTGCCAGCAGCTCAGATCAGGGGTTCTCTGGAAACACCATATATTTT	CASSSDQGFSGNTIYF
NA	15	once	TRBJ2-6	TRBV4-1	TGCGCCAGCAGCCAAGAGCGCTCTGGGGCCAACGTCCTGACTTTC	CASSQERSGANVLTF
NA	14	NA	TRBJ1-4	TRBV29-1	TGCAGCGTTTTGCGGGCTTCAACTAATGAAAAACTGTTTTTT	CSVLRASTNEKLFF
TRBD1	17	NA	TRBJ2-1	TRBV18	TGTGCCAGCTCACCCGGACAGGGGGCGCGGTTTTACAATGAGCAGTTCTTC	CASSPGQGARFYNEQFF